This paragraph covers one T cell receptor (beta chain) sequence. Its antigen remains unknown. This sample stems from a study of T cells in narcolepsy. At the level of the study: Patients with NT1 or NT2 and healthy control donors were enrolled.

J lost 3 bases, V lost 2 bases, and 7 bases had no gene match. CDR3 length: 16 residues. Germline CDR1 and CDR2: SGHAT and FQNNGV. Study results and caveats: Autoreactive HCRT-specific and TRIB2-specific clonotypes were marked in same-patient CSF-versus-blood CD4+ comparisons. Blood of same and different patients, but not healthy controls, reportedly held recurring autoreactive clonotypes.

The repertoire was sequenced with immunoSEQ multiplex PCR; TCRdb's copy has only in-frame clones and lacks some. The sample lists roughly 10,000 clones, 70% occurring once. The sequenced sample consisted of CD45RA- memory CD8+ T cells from PBMCs. The genes are TRBV11-2 and TRBJ1-1, with 9 bases fitting TRBD1. The receptor was derived from a human donor with narcolepsy. CDR3 coding DNA: TGTGCCAGCAGCTTACCGGGACAGGGATCCGACACTGAAGCTTTCTTT. This codes for CASSLPGQGSDTEAFF.